This T cell receptor (beta chain) was identified in a study of blood T cells in healthy people across ages (dated by TCRdb to the mid-2010s). Background for the entire study: In model experiments, template switching captured roughly one uniquely barcoded TCR beta cDNA molecule for every two T cells. To track age-related changes in TCR beta repertoire diversity, the study relied on deep sequencing normalized with unique cDNA molecular identifiers. Four age groups were formed from the donors: young (average approximately 17 years), middle-aged (around 41), aged (more than 55) and long-lived (about 80). Two additional independent replicas of 1 million unique cDNA reads from the same blood draw were analyzed for two donors (one aged 18 to 30 and one aged 80 or older).

Here is what the overall study found, with its caveats: Because donor CMV infection status was unknown, age-related changes in expanded clonotypes were potentially confounded. Observed TCR beta diversity correlated strongly with the percentage of naive T cells measured by flow cytometry. Estimates of total diversity based on one million sequenced T cells were considered lower bounds and underestimates. Since profiling was done on bulk unsorted PBMCs, naive and antigen-experienced compartments could not be conclusively compared. Observed TCR beta diversity per million T cells fell roughly linearly with age, and a significant reduction was already apparent by age approximately 41. Compared with the aged group, the long-lived group had more naive CD4+ T cells, fewer expanded clones and increased TCR diversity, a pattern suggesting age selection.

In this sample, this clonotype turned up a few times. No antigen is known for it. The record has no base qualities; no much larger clone is one base away. CDR1 and CDR2 are read off the germline V gene (reference sequence) as MNHNY and SVGAGI. From its cysteine to its phenylalanine, the CDR3 spans 14 amino acids. The retained sequence is limited to the CDR3, 42 bases, with the frame set at the first base. Deletion took 3 bases off V and 7 bases off J, with a span of 12 bases between the germline ends. The library relied on 5' RACE. The sequencer was an Illumina HiSeq 2500. The second PCR ran for roughly 7 to 11 cycles and used a J-beta primer mix along with a sample-barcoded 5' primer. A template-switch 5' adaptor carrying 12 random nucleotides introduced a unique molecular identifier onto each TCR beta cDNA molecule. Each sample yielded at least 3 million CDR3-containing paired-end reads. The Mint cDNA synthesis kit, primed by a TRBC-specific oligonucleotide, was used to synthesize first-strand cDNA from all RNA. Following uracil-DNA glycosylase treatment, a first 18-cycle PCR with universal primers M1SS and BC2_uni_R was performed on all cDNA. The authors' pipeline ran thus. Each sample was normalized by randomly selecting 1 million high-quality reads, each carrying a distinct molecular identifier. Instead of being binned into consensus sequences, reads that shared molecular identifiers were thrown out. MiTCR, set to a Q25 quality threshold and the strictest error-elimination algorithm, was used for CDR3 identification, clonotype clustering and error correction. A nonparametric unseen species model using Euler transformation provided a lower-bound estimate of total TCR beta diversity. TCRdb ran its own pipeline on the public reads, namely fastp trimming at Q25 and MiXCR clone calling, and kept in-frame beta chains. Rows matching on CDR3 protein sequence are summarized as one entry with the most common DNA and genes. TCRdb, not the original authors, processed these V and J calls. Within this sample are 600,000 to 850,000 distinct CDR3 sequences, with roughly 25% of them counted one time only. Roughly 9% of the sample is in the top ten clones.

The approximately 39 donors, aged about 6 to 100 years, were systemically healthy Caucasian individuals from Russia. About 9.6 milliliters of peripheral blood were collected from each donor into EDTA-treated Vacutainer tubes. Ficoll-Paque density-gradient centrifugation was used to isolate PBMCs, with at least 6.5 million per sample. Total RNA was extracted from PBMCs with Trizol reagent, with at least 6 micrograms obtained per sample. The percentages of naive CD45RAhigh/CD27high T cells were determined by flow cytometry on a PBMC aliquot from every donor. The same specimen was also included in a second study, on T cells of mothers and their children. Drawing on the second study: Nine systemically healthy Caucasian individuals served as donors, namely three mothers together with their six children. cDNA synthesis consumed the entire amount of extracted RNA, loaded at approximately 1.6 ug RNA in each 15 ul reaction. Sample barcodes and 2-4 random nucleotides were added via the M1S primer in the second PCR. Over 8 million TCR beta CDR3 reads came from each mother, compared with several million reads from each child. TCR recombination output is similarly shaped by thymic selection in related and unrelated pairs, with a minor effect exerted by inherited differences. Normalized repertoire overlap was always slightly but never significantly higher in related than unrelated mother-child pairs. No persistent microchimeric T cell clones were found, with a detection sensitivity of approximately 100 clones per million clonotypes. To look for features that set related mother-child pairs apart from unrelated individuals, the researchers ran deep NGS to compare the TCR beta repertoires of mothers and children. Mothers averaged about 37 +/- 4 years of age and children averaged around 10 +/- 4 years. Libraries were sequenced on Illumina HiSeq 2000 with 100+100 nt paired-end reads after adapter ligation with NEBNext reagents. Mother and child libraries were prepared a month apart and sequenced in separate runs to prevent cross-contamination. For each donor, between roughly 450,000 and 2,300,000 distinct TCR beta clonotypes were identified. Naive TCR beta clonotypes were estimated from low-frequency clonotypes matched to each donor's FACS-determined naive share, without sorting.

The sequence came from a boy aged 5-17 years in good health. The sequencing input was blood. The rearranged chain carries TRBV6-6 and TRBJ2-2, with the D segment identity uncertain. The CDR3 region reads CASSYARPYGELFF. The DNA sequence reads TGTGCCAGCAGTTATGCCCGACCATACGGGGAGCTGTTTTTT.